This T cell receptor (beta chain) came from a study of T cells in Graves' hyperthyroidism and ophthalmopathy. The CDR3 length is 16 residues. CDR1 is DFQATT, CDR2 SNEGSKA, per germline (reference sequence). Concerning this clonotype itself: At one boundary the junction diverges from the germline segment, which might be a read error.

Authors of the study amplified TCR beta CDR3 regions from RNA transcripts. Primed by the HTBI set, a first-round RT-PCR was run on the TCR CDR3. TCRdb passed the multiplex PCR reads through MiXCR, listing each CDR3 protein once. The table includes about 540,000 distinct CDR3 sequences, approximately 44% detected once. The material sequenced was peripheral blood or thyroid tissue (not recorded which). This chain connects TRBV20-1 to TRBJ1-4; 7 bases map to TRBD1. The clonotype comes from a woman in her late teens or twenties with Graves' hyperthyroidism. The CDR3 DNA follows: TGCAGTGCTAGACTCCAGGGGGTCTCAACTAGTGAAAAACTGTTTTTT. Residues: CSARLQGVSTSEKLFF.